A single sample is the source of the 20 T cell receptor beta chains below, sequenced in a study of OX40 agonist ivuxolimab in advanced cancers. The table came from immunoSEQ multiplex PCR; TCRdb's copy has only in-frame clones and leaves some out. The table shows 45,000 to 65,000 clones, with 87% occurring only once. Here the sequenced sample was CD4+ or CD8+ T cells sorted from blood, taken in a trial of the OX40 agonist ivuxolimab. The receptors shown here come from an adult with an advanced solid tumor such as melanoma, head and neck, liver or kidney cancer.

The rearrangement joins TRBV5-4 to TRBJ1-6; D gene uncertain. The CDR3 has 15 amino acids. The germline V and J ends were trimmed by 0 bases and 10 bases, with 14 bases remaining between them. Germline V lookup: CDR1 SGHNT, CDR2 YYREEE (reference sequence). This CDR3 is CASSLAGSGGSPLHF. CDR3 coding DNA: TGTGCCAGCAGCTTGGCCGGTAGTGGAGGCTCACCCCTCCACTTT.

The chain links TRBV5-1 to TRBJ1-1; possible D gene TRBD1, 5 bases. The CDR3 length is 16 residues. Trimming pared 4 bases from V and 1 base from J, leaving 17 bases between. Germline CDR1 and CDR2: SGHRS and YFSETQ. The CDR3 reads CASSPVHRQPNTEAFF. The CDR3, as DNA: TGCGCCAGCAGCCCGGTTCATAGACAGCCGAACACTGAAGCTTTCTTT.

The chain uses TRBV7-8 and TRBJ1-5, with D tentatively TRBD1 (5 bases). The V and J ends lost 1 base and 3 bases respectively, with 19 bases between them. This CDR3 is built from 18 residues. Looked up from germline, CDR1 is SGHVS and CDR2 is FQNEAQ. This CDR3 reads CASSLVGLAGTANQPQHF. The CDR3 DNA sequence: TGTGCCAGCAGCTTAGTAGGGCTGGCAGGGACCGCCAATCAGCCCCAGCATTTT.

The chain is built from TRBV6-6 and TRBJ2-2, with D perhaps being TRBD1 or TRBD2 (5 bases each). The length of the CDR3 is 16 residues. With 0 bases removed from V and 5 bases from J, the gap between germline ends came to 13 bases. Germline V gives CDR1 MNHNY, CDR2 SVGAGI (reference sequence). The CDR3 nucleotides are TGTGCCAGCAGTTACTCGGGACCCTCGCGGACCGGGGAGCTGTTTTTT. As protein: CASSYSGPSRTGELFF.

The chain joins TRBV5-8 to TRBJ2-7, with TRBD1 matching 9 bases. V was pared by 1 base and J by 4 bases, with 6 bases of the junction left unmatched. The CDR3 is 15 residues long. Germline V CDR1 and CDR2: SGHTS, YDEGEE. The CDR3 protein is CASSLRQGGWYEQYF. CDR3 sequence (DNA): TGTGCCAGCAGCTTGAGACAGGGGGGGTGGTACGAGCAGTACTTC.

The chain has TRBV19 and TRBJ1-3, with a weak D call TRBD1 (6 bases). The CDR3 is 16 amino acids. V was pared by 4 bases and J by 0 bases, with 13 bases between. Germline V gene sequence: CDR1 LNHDA, CDR2 SQIVND (reference sequence). The DNA of the CDR3 is TGTGCCAGTAGTACCCAGGGGACCAGCTCTGGAAACACCATATATTTT. Translated: CASSTQGTSSGNTIYF.

The chain uses TRBV7-2 and TRBJ2-7; a weak D match, TRBD2 (6 bases). Germline values: CDR1 SGHTA, CDR2 FQGNSA. V lost 4 bases and J lost 7, with 17 bases in between. This CDR3 contains 14 residues. The CDR3, as DNA: TGTGCCAGCAGCTCGACTAGTTCCCCGGGGGAGCAGTACTTC. Encoded protein: CASSSTSSPGEQYF.

The J gene is TRBJ1-2, the V gene TRBV11-2, with TRBD1 as a possible D gene (6 bases). Trimming shortened V by 3 bases and J by 5 bases, and 10 bases separated the two germline ends. The germline CDR1 and CDR2 sequences are SGHAT and FQNNGV. The CDR3 length is 13 residues. The chain's CDR3 is CASSLGQAYGYTF. The DNA for the CDR3 is TGTGCCAGCAGCTTGGGACAAGCTTATGGCTACACCTTC.

The chain carries TRBV7-2 and TRBJ2-1; 8 bases are shared with TRBD2. This CDR3 comprises 14 residues. Germline values: CDR1 SGHTA, CDR2 FQGNSA. V shed 5 bases, J shed 9 bases, and the junction held 9 bases outside the gene matches. The CDR3 sequence: CASSPQKAGVEQFF. CDR3 in DNA: TGTGCCAGCAGCCCTCAGAAAGCGGGAGTTGAGCAGTTCTTC.

The V call is TRBV19, the J call TRBJ2-3, with a weak D call TRBD2 (6 bases). CDR1 and CDR2 (germline): LNHDA, SQIVND (reference sequence). This CDR3 has 13 residues. Trimming left V 2 bases short and J 6 bases short, with 9 bases between. DNA for the CDR3: TGTGCCAGTAGTATAATAGCGGCGGATACGCAGTATTTT. This codes for CASSIIAADTQYF.

J is TRBJ2-5 and V is TRBV5-6; TRBD2 matches at 11 bases. CDR1 and CDR2 (germline): SGHDT, YYEEEE. The V gene end was trimmed by 4 bases and the J gene end by 4 bases; junction bases not matched to a gene: 12. This CDR3 spans 17 amino acids. The CDR3 spells CASSLRTSGPRGETQYF. The CDR3 nucleotides are TGTGCCAGCAGCCTGAGGACTAGCGGGCCCCGAGGAGAGACCCAGTACTTC.

This rearrangement joins TRBV28 to TRBJ1-3; unclear D gene. The CDR3 loop spans 15 amino acids. Germline assignment: CDR1 MDHEN and CDR2 SYDVKM. Trimming left V 5 bases short and J 4 bases short, with 15 bases between. The CDR3 region has the DNA TGTGCCAGCAGTATCCAAGGACTGGGGGGAAACACCATATATTTT. Its translation: CASSIQGLGGNTIYF.

This chain connects TRBV7-9 to TRBJ2-3; D is perhaps TRBD1 or TRBD2 (7 bases each). There are 16 residues in the CDR3. The germline V gene has CDR1 SEHNR and CDR2 FQNEAQ (reference sequence). The V and J ends lost 5 bases and 4 bases respectively, with 19 bases between them. The chain's CDR3 is CASSGGDRFLSDTQYF. The CDR3 DNA reads TGTGCCAGCAGCGGGGGGGACAGATTTCTGTCAGATACGCAGTATTTT.

This clone has only one observation. V and J are TRBV6-1 and TRBJ2-4, with D possibly being TRBD1 or TRBD2 (5 bases each). Germline V gene lookup returns CDR1 MNHNS and CDR2 SASEGT. V lost 5 bases to trimming and J lost 8 bases, with 19 bases between them. The CDR3 loop spans 15 amino acids. DNA for the CDR3: TGTGCCAGCAGTACCATGACAGCGGTTAGGGACATTCAGTACTTC. This encodes CASSTMTAVRDIQYF.

The CDR3 protein is CASSALGQGWTSEQYV. CDR3 in DNA: TGTGCCAGCAGCGCACTGGGACAGGGTTGGACTTCCGAGCAGTACGTC. The chain uses TRBV5-6 and TRBJ2-7; the match to TRBD1 covers 9 bases. The V and J ends lost 4 bases and 6 bases, in that order; junction bases with no gene match: 14. The germline CDR1 and CDR2 sequences are SGHDT and YYEEEE. The CDR3 is 16 amino acids.

This clone was detected a few times. This chain uses TRBV18 with TRBJ1-2; D is undetermined. The CDR3 has 15 amino acids. CDR1 is KGHSH and CDR2 is LQKENI in the germline V gene. Trimming took 2 bases from V and 7 from J, leaving 17 bases between them. The DNA for the CDR3 is TGTGCCAGCTCACCAGAGCTGGGTTTCTATCGTGGCTACACCTTC. This codes for CASSPELGFYRGYTF.

The chain joins TRBV9 to TRBJ2-5, with D perhaps matching TRBD1 (6 bases). The germline CDR1 and CDR2 sequences are SGDLS and YYNGEE. V shed 7 bases and J shed 2 bases, with 18 bases lying between them. CDR3 length equals 15 residues. CDR3 region: CASSTQPGEQETQYF. The DNA for the CDR3 is TGTGCCAGCTCTACCCAACCAGGGGAACAAGAGACCCAGTACTTC.

This chain's CDR3 is CASSGLAVDEQYF. The CDR3 coding sequence is TGTGCCAGCAGTGGACTAGCGGTTGACGAGCAGTACTTC. The V and J genes are TRBV6-6 and TRBJ2-7, with 10 nucleotides matching TRBD2. Germline-derived CDR1 and CDR2 are MNHNY and SVGAGI (reference sequence). This CDR3 is 13 amino acids long. Trimming took 5 bases from V and 5 from J; bases not matched to a gene: 3.

The J gene is TRBJ2-5, the V gene TRBV21-1; the D call of TRBD1 is as the table states it, not checked on the DNA. TRBV21-1 is designated a pseudogene. The CDR3 length is 15 residues. The CDR3 bases are TGTGCCAGCAGCACCGGGACAGGGGAACGTGAGACCCAGTACTTC. Protein: CASSTGTGERETQYF.

The chain joins TRBV27 to TRBJ1-3; possible D gene TRBD1, 6 bases. V shed 4 bases and J shed 0 bases, with 10 bases lying between them. The CDR3 runs 15 residues. Germline V gene lookup returns CDR1 MNHEY and CDR2 SMNVEV (reference sequence). The CDR3 reads CASSSDRSSGNTIYF. In DNA form, the CDR3 reads TGTGCCAGCAGTTCAGACAGGAGCTCTGGAAACACCATATATTTT.